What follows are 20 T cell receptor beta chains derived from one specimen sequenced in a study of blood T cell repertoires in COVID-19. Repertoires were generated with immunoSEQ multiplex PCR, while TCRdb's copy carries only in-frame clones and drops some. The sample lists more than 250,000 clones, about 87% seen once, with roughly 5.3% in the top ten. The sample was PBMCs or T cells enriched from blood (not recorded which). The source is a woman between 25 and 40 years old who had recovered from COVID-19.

DNA of the CDR3: TGTGCCAGCAGTACACTAGCGGGGGGGCCGGTTGCCTACAATGAGCAGTTCTTC. It is translated as CASSTLAGGPVAYNEQFF. The J gene is TRBJ2-1, the V gene TRBV28; 13 bases map to TRBD2. Germline trimming cut 5 bases from V and 2 bases from J; bases unmatched to any gene: 9. Germline V gene lookup returns CDR1 MDHEN and CDR2 SYDVKM. This CDR3 region has 18 residues.

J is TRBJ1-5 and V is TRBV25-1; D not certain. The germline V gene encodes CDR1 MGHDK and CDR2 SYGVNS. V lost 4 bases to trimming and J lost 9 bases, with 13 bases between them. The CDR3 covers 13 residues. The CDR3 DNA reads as TGTGCCAGCAGTGTTGTAGAGCGGGGGCCCCAGCATTTT. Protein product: CASSVVERGPQHF.

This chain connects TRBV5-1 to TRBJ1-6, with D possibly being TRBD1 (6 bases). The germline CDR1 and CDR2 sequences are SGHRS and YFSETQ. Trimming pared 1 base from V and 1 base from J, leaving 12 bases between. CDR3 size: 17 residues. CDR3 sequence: CASSLTGLGSYNSPLHF. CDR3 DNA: TGCGCCAGCAGCTTGACAGGGTTGGGATCCTATAATTCACCCCTCCACTTT.

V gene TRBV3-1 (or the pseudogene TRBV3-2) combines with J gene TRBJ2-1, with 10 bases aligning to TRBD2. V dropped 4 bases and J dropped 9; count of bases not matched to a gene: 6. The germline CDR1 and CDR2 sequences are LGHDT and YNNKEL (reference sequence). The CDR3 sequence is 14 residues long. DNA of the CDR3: TGTGCCAGCAGCCTCCCTAGCGGGGGCGGTGAGCAGTTCTTC. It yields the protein CASSLPSGGGEQFF.

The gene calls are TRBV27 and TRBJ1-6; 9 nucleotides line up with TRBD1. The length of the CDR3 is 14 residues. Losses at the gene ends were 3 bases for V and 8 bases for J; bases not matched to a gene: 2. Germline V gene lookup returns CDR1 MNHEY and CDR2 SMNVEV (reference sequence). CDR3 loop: CASSFGTGHSPLHF. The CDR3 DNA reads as TGTGCCAGCAGTTTTGGGACAGGGCATTCACCCCTCCACTTT.

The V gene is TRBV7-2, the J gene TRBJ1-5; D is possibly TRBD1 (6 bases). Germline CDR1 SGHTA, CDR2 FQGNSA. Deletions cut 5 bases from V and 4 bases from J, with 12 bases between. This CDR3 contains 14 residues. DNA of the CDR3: TGTGCCAGCAGCCCGCGGACAGCTAATCAGCCCCAGCATTTT. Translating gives CASSPRTANQPQHF.

CDR3 in amino acids: CASSLRGPDRGTIGRSPLHF. In DNA form, the CDR3 reads TGTGCCAGCAGTTTGAGGGGGCCTGACAGGGGAACCATTGGTCGTTCACCCCTCCACTTT. The chain links TRBV27 to TRBJ1-6, with TRBD1 matching over 8 bases. Trimming took 3 bases from V and 9 from J; bases not matched to a gene: 22. The germline gives CDR1 MNHEY, CDR2 SMNVEV (reference sequence). This CDR3 is built from 20 residues.

The DNA for the CDR3 is TGTGCCAGCAGCCAGACCGGGACAGGGGGTCCCGGAAACACCATATATTTT. The encoded protein is CASSQTGTGGPGNTIYF. V usage is TRBV7-9 and J usage is TRBJ1-3; TRBD1 matches 11 bases. The CDR3 has 17 amino acids. Germline V CDR1 and CDR2: SEHNR, FQNEAQ (reference sequence). V trimming: 5 bases; J trimming: 4 bases; junction bases outside the gene matches: 10.

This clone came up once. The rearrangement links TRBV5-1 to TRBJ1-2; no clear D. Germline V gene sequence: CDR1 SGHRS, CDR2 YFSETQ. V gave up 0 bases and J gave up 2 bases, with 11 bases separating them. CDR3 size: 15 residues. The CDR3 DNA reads TGCGCCAGCAGCTTGGCGGACTCCGGCAACTATGGCTACACCTTC. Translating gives CASSLADSGNYGYTF.

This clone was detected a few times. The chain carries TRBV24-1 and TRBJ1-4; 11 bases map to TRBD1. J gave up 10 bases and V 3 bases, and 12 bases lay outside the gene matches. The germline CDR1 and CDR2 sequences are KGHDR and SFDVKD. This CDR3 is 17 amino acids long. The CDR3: CATSDDRYGTGGGKLFF. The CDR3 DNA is TGTGCCACCAGTGATGACCGGTACGGGACAGGGGGGGGAAAACTGTTTTTT.

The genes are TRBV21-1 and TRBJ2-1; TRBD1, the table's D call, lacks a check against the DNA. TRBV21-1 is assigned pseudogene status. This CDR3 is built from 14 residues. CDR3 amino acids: CASPIGAYKNEQFF. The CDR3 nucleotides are TGTGCCAGCCCCATAGGGGCCTACAAAAATGAGCAGTTCTTC.

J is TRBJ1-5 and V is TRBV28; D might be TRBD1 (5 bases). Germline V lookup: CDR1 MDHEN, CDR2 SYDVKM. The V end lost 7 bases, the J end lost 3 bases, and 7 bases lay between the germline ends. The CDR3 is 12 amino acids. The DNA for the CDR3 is TGTGCCAGCAAGGGGAACAATCAGCCCCAGCATTTT. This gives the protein CASKGNNQPQHF. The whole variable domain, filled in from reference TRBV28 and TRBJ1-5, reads DVKVTQSSRYLVKRTGEKVFLECVQDMDHENMFWYRQDPGLGLRLIYFSYDVKMKEKGDIPEGYSVSREKKERFSLILESASTNQTSMYLCASKGNNQPQHFGDGTRLSIL.

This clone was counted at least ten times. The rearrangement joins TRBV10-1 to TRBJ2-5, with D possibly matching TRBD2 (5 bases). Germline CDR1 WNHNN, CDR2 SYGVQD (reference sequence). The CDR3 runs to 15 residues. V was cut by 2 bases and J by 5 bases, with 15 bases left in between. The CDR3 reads CASSEGGPTGETQYF. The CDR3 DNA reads TGCGCCAGCAGTGAGGGAGGACCGACGGGGGAGACCCAGTACTTC.

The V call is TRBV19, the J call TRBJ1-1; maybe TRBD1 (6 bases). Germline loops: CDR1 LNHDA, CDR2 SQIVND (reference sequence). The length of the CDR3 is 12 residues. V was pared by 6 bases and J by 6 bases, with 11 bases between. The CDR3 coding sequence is TGTGCCAGTAGCCATAGGGGGTCTGAAGCTTTCTTT. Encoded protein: CASSHRGSEAFF.

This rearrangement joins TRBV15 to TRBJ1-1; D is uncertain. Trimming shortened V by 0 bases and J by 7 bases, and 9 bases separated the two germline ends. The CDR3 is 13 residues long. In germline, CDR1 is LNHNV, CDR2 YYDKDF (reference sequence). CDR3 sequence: CATSRDKLDEAFF. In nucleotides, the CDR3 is TGTGCCACCAGCAGAGATAAGTTAGATGAAGCTTTCTTT. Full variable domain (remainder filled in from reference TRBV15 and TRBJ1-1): DAMVIQNPRYQVTQFGKPVTLSCSQTLNHNVMYWYQQKSSQAPKLLFHYYDKDFNNEADTPDNFQSRRPNTSFCFLDIRSPGLGDTAMYLCATSRDKLDEAFFGQGTRLTVV.

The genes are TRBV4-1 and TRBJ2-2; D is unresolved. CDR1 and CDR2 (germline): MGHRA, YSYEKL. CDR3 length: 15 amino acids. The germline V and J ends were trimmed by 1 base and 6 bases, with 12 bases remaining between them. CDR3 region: CASSQGPTRPGELFF. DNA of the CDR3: TGCGCCAGCAGCCAAGGTCCGACTCGACCCGGGGAGCTGTTTTTT.

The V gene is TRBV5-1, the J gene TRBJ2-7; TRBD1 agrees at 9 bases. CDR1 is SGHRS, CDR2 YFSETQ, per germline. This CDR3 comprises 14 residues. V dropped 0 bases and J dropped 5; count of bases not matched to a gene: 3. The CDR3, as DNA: TGCGCCAGCAGCTTGGACAGGGGGCTCCACGAGCAGTACTTC. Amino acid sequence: CASSLDRGLHEQYF.

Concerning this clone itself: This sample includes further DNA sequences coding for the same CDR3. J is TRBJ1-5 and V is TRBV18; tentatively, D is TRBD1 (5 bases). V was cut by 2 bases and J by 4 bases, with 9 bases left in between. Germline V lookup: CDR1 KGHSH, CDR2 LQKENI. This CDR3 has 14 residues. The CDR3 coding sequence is TGTGCCAGCTCACCAGGGGGAGGGAATCAGCCCCAGCATTTT. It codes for CASSPGGGNQPQHF.

The CDR3 loop reads CSAITGGGQYF. CDR3 in DNA: TGCAGTGCGATAACCGGGGGAGGCCAGTACTTC. J is TRBJ2-5 and V is TRBV20-1, with a possible D match to TRBD2 (6 bases). V lost 6 bases, J lost 10 bases, and 15 bases lay in between. Germline V gene sequence: CDR1 DFQATT, CDR2 SNEGSKA (reference sequence). The CDR3 runs 11 residues.

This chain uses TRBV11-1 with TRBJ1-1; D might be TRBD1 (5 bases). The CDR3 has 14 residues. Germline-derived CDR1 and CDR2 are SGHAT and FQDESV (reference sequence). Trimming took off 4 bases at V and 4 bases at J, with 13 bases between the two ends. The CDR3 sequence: CASSSGQGVTEAFF. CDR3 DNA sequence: TGTGCCAGCAGCTCCGGACAAGGAGTCACTGAAGCTTTCTTT.